The T cell receptor beta chain described here comes from a study of blood T cell repertoires in COVID-19. TCRdb's table, derived via immunoSEQ multiplex PCR, lists solely in-frame clones and lacks some. The top ten hold approximately 4.5% of the sample, which has around 140,000 clones, about three quarters seen once. The sample holds one count of this clone. This CDR3 comprises 11 residues. Per germline, CDR1 GTSNPN and CDR2 SVGIG (reference sequence). V lost 4 bases and J 3 bases, leaving 4 bases between the germline ends. The chain links TRBV30 to TRBJ1-3; D call uncertain. This receptor was identified in a woman older than 75 with active or convalescent COVID-19. Sequenced material: peripheral blood. The CDR3 loop is CAWTVGNTIYF. The DNA for the CDR3 is TGTGCCTGGACCGTTGGAAACACCATATATTTT.